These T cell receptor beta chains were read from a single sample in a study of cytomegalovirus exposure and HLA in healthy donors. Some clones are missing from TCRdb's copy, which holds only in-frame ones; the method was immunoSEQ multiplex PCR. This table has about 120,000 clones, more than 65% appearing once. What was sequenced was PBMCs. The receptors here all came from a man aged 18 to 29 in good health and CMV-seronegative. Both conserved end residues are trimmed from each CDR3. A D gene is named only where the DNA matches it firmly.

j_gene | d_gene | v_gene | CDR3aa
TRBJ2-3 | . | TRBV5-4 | ASSSNRDTQY
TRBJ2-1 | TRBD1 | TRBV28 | ASSLPGQARYNEQF
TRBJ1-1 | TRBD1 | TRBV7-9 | ASSPDRANTEAF
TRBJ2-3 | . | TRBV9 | ASEYRDSGDTQY
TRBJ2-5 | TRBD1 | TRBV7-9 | ASSTTGGIETQY
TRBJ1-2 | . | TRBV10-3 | AIQQGGDYYGYT
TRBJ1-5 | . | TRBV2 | ASSGDIPIPLHQPQH
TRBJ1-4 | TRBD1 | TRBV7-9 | ASSLQKGGVNEKLF
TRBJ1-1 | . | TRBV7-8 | ASSPARVNTEAF
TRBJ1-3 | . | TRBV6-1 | ASSEARAGRNTIY
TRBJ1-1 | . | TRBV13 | ASSPLNTEAF
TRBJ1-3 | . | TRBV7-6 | ASSLEGGGNTIY
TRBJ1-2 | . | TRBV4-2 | ASSQPGEYYGYT
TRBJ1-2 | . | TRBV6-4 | ASSDSSREGGYT
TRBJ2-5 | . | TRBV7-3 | ASSFLRDEEQY
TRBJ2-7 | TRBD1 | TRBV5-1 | ASSLARGQAPYEQY
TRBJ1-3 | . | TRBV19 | ASTWTSEAGNTIY
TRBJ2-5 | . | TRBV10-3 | AIGGQNKETQY
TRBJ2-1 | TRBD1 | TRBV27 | ASSLSTGNEQF
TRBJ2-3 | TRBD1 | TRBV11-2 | ASSLGQGAGDTQY
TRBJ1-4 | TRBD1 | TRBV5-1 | ASSSLQGAGEKLF
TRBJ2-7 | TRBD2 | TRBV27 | ASSSLAGGPAYEQY
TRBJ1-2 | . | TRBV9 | ASSSIQGLGYT
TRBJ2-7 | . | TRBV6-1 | ASMAGASYEQY
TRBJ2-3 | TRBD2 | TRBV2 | ASRWTSGGTDTQY
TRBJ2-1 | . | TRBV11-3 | ASSLGSGAYNEQF
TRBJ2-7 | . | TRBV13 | ASSPAQRGYEQY
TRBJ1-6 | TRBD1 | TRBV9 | ASSVGDRGGNSPLH
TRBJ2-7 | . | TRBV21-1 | ASRGRDTSYEQY
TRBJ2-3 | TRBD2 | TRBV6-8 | ASSFLTAGGDIGTDTQY
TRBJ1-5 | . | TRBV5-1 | ASSWGLNQPQH
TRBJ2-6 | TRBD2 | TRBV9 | ASRGGSGANVLT
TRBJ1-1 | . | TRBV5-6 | ASSPGGPNSPTEAF
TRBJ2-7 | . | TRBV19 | ASSTLGPPYEQY
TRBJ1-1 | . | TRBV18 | ASSPTENTEAF
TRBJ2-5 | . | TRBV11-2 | ASSLVPTGETQY
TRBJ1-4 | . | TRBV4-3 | ASSQVSGEGEKLF
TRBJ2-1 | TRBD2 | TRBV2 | ASSEKRGAYNEQF
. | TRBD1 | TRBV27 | ASSFPPGQAVYEQY
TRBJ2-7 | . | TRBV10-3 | AIKRPSDEQY
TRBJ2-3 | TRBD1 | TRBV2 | ASGRGQGKADTQY
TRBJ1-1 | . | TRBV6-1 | ATGDLVVTEAF
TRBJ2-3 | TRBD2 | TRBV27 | ASSSLAGGPDTQY
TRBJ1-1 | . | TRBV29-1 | SAKSGMNTEAF
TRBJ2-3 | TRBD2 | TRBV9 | ASSVVSGTSTDTQY
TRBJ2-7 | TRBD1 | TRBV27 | ASSAGQGWDYEQY
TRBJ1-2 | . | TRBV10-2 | ASSEGWGGRRTGYT
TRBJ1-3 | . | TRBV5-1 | ASSVKQTGNTIY
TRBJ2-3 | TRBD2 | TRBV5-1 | ASDFSGGSTDTQY
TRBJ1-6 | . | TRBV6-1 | ASSPPGRSPLH
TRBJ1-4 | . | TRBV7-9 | ASSTLLRDKDEKLF
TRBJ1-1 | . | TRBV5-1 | ASSSTTNTEAF
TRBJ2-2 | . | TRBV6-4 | ASRTDQGTGELF